The 14 T cell receptor beta chains in this list originate from one sample, sequenced in a study of blood T cells in healthy people across ages. For the second PCR, which ran for about 6 to 11 cycles, a sample-barcoded 5' primer and a J-beta primer mix were used. TCRdb re-called the 5' RACE reads through MiXCR, storing one row per CDR3 protein. The sample consists of over a million distinct CDR3 sequences, about 42% of them appearing once. The specimen sequenced was blood. The source of these receptors is a woman younger than 35 in good health.

This clonotype has just a few counts. The chain recombines TRBV6-6 with TRBJ2-7; D gene ambiguous. The CDR3 length is 13 residues. V lost 0 bases and J 4 bases, leaving 7 bases between the germline ends. Germline V CDR1 and CDR2: MNHNY, SVGAGI (reference sequence). This chain's CDR3 is CASSYSTQYEQYF. CDR3 nucleotides: TGTGCCAGCAGTTACTCGACCCAGTACGAGCAGTACTTC.

The chain uses TRBV7-6 and TRBJ2-5; 8 bases fit TRBD2. Trimming at V came to 1 base and at J to 11 bases, leaving 12 bases not matched to a gene. The CDR3 extends over 15 amino acids. Germline V lookup: CDR1 SGHVS, CDR2 FNYEAQ. DNA of the CDR3: TGTGCCAGCAGCTTAGTCGTAGCGGGAATCAATGAGCAGTACTTC. Residues: CASSLVVAGINEQYF.

This clonotype showed up just a few times. The chain recombines TRBV7-2 with TRBJ2-7, with D hard to call. Germline CDR1 is SGHTA and CDR2 is FQGNSA. CDR3 length: 13 residues. V lost 5 bases and J 6 bases, leaving 14 bases between the germline ends. The CDR3 loop reads CASSPRLGLEQYF. The CDR3 coding sequence is TGTGCCAGCAGCCCTAGGTTAGGTCTCGAGCAGTACTTC.

The CDR3 protein is CASSIVGANEQFF. The CDR3 nucleotides are TGTGCCAGTAGTATAGTCGGGGCCAATGAGCAGTTCTTC. The chain uses TRBV19 and TRBJ2-1; the D call may be TRBD1 or TRBD2 (5 bases each). The V and J ends lost 1 base and 6 bases respectively, with 7 bases between them. Germline CDR1 and CDR2: LNHDA and SQIVND (reference sequence). The CDR3 covers 13 residues.

The chain recombines TRBV29-1 with TRBJ2-7; maybe TRBD1 (5 bases). The CDR3 spans 13 residues. V lost 7 bases and J 6 bases, leaving 19 bases between the germline ends. The germline gives CDR1 SQVTM, CDR2 ANQGSEA. CDR3 in DNA: TGCAGCGCCGAAACCAGGGCCGGACGCGAGCAGTACTTC. Protein: CSAETRAGREQYF.

This clonotype was recorded many times. Its ends do not fully match the called genes, so a read error is possible. The rearrangement uses TRBV7-2 and TRBJ2-7; the D gene is possibly TRBD2 (5 bases). This CDR3 is 14 amino acids long. CDR1 is SGHTA and CDR2 is FQGNSA in the germline V gene. The CDR3 protein is CASSPRTGTYEQYF. The CDR3 region has the DNA TGCGCCAGCAGCCCACGGACGGGAACCTACGAGCAGTACTTC.

This chain connects TRBV12-3 or TRBV12-4 to TRBJ1-2; a weak D match, TRBD1 (5 bases). This CDR3 has 15 residues. V shed 5 bases and J shed 5 bases, with 18 bases lying between them. CDR3 in amino acids: CASSPRGAPRYGYTF. DNA of the CDR3: TGTGCCAGCAGTCCCAGAGGGGCCCCTAGGTATGGCTACACCTTC.

The rearrangement uses TRBV4-2 and TRBJ2-5; 12 nucleotides align to TRBD2. This CDR3 contains 16 residues. The V gene's germline CDR1 is LGHNA and CDR2 YNFKEQ. The trim removed 3 bases at V and 11 bases at J, leaving 13 bases unmatched. CDR3 loop: CASSQRLAGVWGEQYF. The DNA of the CDR3 is TGTGCCAGCAGCCAGCGACTAGCGGGAGTGTGGGGTGAGCAGTACTTC.

This clonotype was found a few times. V and J are TRBV7-2 and TRBJ1-2; perhaps TRBD1 as D (6 bases). Trimming shortened V by 5 bases and J by 6 bases, and 16 bases separated the two germline ends. Per germline, CDR1 SGHTA and CDR2 FQGNSA. The CDR3 runs to 14 residues. Here the CDR3 reads CASSADRSEDGYTF. The DNA for the CDR3 is TGTGCCAGCAGCGCCGACAGGTCGGAGGATGGCTACACCTTC.

This chain joins TRBV6-5 and TRBJ2-5, with 9 nucleotides matching TRBD2. After removal of 4 bases from V and 11 bases from J, the junction contained 17 bases not matched to a gene. Germline-derived CDR1 and CDR2 are MNHEY and SVGAGI. The CDR3 loop spans 16 amino acids. CDR3 sequence (DNA): TGTGCCAGCAGTTCCATAGCGGGGGTATCGGACAATGAGCAGTACTTC. The encoded protein is CASSSIAGVSDNEQYF.

The rearrangement joins TRBV9 to TRBJ2-3; maybe TRBD1 (5 bases). V was shortened by 3 bases and J by 0 bases, with 14 bases between the two germline ends. The CDR3 is 16 residues long. CDR1 is SGDLS and CDR2 is YYNGEE in the germline V gene. The CDR3 DNA sequence: TGTGCCAGCAGCGCCCGTCCCCAGGGAAGCACAGATACGCAGTATTTT. This encodes CASSARPQGSTDTQYF.

CDR3 loop: CASSLSAGRGLSYNEQFF. CDR3 in DNA: TGTGCCAGCAGTTTATCGGCAGGCAGGGGGCTTTCCTACAATGAGCAGTTCTTC. The chain combines TRBV27 with TRBJ2-1; TRBD1 matches at 8 bases. Looked up from germline, CDR1 is MNHEY and CDR2 is SMNVEV (reference sequence). The ends lost 0 bases at V and 1 base at J; junction bases unmatched: 8. This CDR3 has 18 residues.

This clonotype was found many times. The chain has TRBV28 and TRBJ2-7; TRBD1 agrees at 8 bases. The V gene's germline CDR1 is MDHEN and CDR2 SYDVKM. The V and J ends lost 6 bases and 0 bases, in that order; junction bases with no gene match: 7. The CDR3 sequence is 15 residues long. Written as DNA, the CDR3 is TGTGCCAGCAGCCCGGGGGACAGGAGCTCCTACGAGCAGTACTTC. The encoded protein is CASSPGDRSSYEQYF.

The chain uses TRBV7-9 and TRBJ2-7; TRBD1 aligns across 10 bases. Per the germline V gene, CDR1 is SEHNR and CDR2 is FQNEAQ (reference sequence). V was clipped by 6 bases and J by 7 bases; unmatched bases: 12. The CDR3 contains 15 residues. The CDR3 coding sequence is TGTGCCAGCAGAACACCGGGACAGGGGTTCCATGAGCAGTACTTC. Residues: CASRTPGQGFHEQYF.